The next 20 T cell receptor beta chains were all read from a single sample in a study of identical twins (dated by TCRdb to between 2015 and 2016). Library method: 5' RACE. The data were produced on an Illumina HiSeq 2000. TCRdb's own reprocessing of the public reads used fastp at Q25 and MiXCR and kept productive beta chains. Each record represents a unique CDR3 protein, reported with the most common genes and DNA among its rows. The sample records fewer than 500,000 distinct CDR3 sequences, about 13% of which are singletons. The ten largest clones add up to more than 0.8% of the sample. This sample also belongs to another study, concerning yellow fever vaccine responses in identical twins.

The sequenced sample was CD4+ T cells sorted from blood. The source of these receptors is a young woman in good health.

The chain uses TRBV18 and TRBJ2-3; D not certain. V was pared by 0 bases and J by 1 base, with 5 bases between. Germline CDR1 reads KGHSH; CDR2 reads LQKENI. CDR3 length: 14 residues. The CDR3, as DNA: TGTGCCAGCTCACCACCGGCAGGCACAGATACGCAGTATTTT. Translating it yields CASSPPAGTDTQYF.

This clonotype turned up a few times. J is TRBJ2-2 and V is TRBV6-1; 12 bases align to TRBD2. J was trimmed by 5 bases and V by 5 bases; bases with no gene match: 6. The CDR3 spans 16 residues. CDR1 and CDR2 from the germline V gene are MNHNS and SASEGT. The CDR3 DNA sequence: TGTGCCAGCAGTCCCCTAGCGGGAGGGAAAACCGGGGAGCTGTTTTTT. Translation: CASSPLAGGKTGELFF.

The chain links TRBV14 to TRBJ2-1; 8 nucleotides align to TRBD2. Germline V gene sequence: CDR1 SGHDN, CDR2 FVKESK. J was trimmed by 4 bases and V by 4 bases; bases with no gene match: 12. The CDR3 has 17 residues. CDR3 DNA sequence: TGTGCCAGCAGCCCCCGTACGCTGGCGGGAGGATACAATGAGCAGTTCTTC. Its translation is CASSPRTLAGGYNEQFF.

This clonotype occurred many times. The CDR3 is CASSVLTENSPLHF. The CDR3 DNA follows: TGTGCCAGCAGTGTACTGACGGAGAATTCACCCCTCCACTTT. The chain links TRBV2 to TRBJ1-6; D gene uncertain. This CDR3 region has 14 residues. Germline CDR1 and CDR2: SNHLY and FYNNEI. V was shortened by 4 bases and J by 7 bases, with 11 bases between the two germline ends.

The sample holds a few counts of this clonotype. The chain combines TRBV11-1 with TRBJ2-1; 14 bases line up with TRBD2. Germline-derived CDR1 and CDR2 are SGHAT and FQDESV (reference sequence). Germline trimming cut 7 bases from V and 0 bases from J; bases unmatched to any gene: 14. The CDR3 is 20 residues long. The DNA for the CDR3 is TGTGCCAGCACGGGAAGGACTAGCGGGGGGACCCGGAGCTCCTACAATGAGCAGTTCTTC. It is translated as CASTGRTSGGTRSSYNEQFF.

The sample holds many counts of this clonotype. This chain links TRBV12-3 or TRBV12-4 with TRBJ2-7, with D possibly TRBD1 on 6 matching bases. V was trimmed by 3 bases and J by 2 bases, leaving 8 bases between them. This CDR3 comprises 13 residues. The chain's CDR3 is CASSFQGPYEQYF. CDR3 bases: TGTGCCAGCAGTTTTCAGGGGCCCTACGAGCAGTACTTC.

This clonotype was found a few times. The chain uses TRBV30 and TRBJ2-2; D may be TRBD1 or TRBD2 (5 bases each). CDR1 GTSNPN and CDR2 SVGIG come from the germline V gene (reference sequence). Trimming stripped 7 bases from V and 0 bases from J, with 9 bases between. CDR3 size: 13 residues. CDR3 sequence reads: CAFGTANTGELFF. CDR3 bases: TGTGCCTTCGGGACCGCGAACACCGGGGAGCTGTTTTTT.

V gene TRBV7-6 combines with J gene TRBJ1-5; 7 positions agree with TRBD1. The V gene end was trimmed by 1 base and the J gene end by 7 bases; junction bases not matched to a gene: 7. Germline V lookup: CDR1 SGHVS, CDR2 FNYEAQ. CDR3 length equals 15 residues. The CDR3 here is CASSLDWTGRQPQHF. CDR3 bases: TGTGCCAGCAGCTTAGACTGGACAGGAAGGCAGCCCCAGCATTTT. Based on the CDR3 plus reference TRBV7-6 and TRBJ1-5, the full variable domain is GAGVSQSPRYKVTKRGQDVALRCDPISGHVSLYWYRQALGQGPEFLTYFNYEAQQDKSGLPNDRFSAERPEGSISTLTIQRTEQRDSAMYRCASSLDWTGRQPQHFGDGTRLSIL.

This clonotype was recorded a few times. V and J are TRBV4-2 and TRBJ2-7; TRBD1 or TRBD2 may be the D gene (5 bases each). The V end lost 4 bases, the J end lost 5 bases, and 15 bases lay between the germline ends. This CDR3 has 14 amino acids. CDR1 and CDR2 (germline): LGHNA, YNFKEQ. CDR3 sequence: CASSPEKGTNEQYF. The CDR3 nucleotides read TGTGCCAGCAGCCCAGAAAAGGGGACCAACGAGCAGTACTTC.

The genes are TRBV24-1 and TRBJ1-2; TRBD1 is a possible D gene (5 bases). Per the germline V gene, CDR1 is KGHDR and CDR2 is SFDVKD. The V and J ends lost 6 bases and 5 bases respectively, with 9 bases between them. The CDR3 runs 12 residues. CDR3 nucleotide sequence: TGTGCCACCAGTCCAGGGAGTTATGGCTACACCTTC. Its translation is CATSPGSYGYTF.

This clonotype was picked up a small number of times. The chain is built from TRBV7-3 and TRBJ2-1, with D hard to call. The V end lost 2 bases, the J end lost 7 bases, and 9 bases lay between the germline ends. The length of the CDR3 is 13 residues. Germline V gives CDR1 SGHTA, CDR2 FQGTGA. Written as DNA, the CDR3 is TGTGCCAGCAGCTTACTCAGAAAGAATGAGCAGTTCTTC. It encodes CASSLLRKNEQFF.

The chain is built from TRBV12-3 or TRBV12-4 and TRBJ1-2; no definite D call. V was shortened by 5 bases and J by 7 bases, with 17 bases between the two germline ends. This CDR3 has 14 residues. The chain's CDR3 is CASSPLGRRVGYTF. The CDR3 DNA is TGTGCCAGCAGTCCCTTGGGGAGAAGGGTTGGCTACACCTTC.

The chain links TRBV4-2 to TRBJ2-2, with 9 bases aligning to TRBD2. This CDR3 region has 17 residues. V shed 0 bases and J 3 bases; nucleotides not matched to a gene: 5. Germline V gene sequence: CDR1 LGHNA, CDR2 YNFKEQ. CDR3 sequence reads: CASSQEAAGGYTGELFF. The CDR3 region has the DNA TGTGCCAGCAGCCAAGAAGCGGCGGGAGGGTACACCGGGGAGCTGTTTTTT.

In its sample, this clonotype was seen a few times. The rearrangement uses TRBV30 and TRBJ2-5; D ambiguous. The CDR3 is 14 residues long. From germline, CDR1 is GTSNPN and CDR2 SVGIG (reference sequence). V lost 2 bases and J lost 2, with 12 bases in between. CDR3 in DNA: TGTGCCTGGAGTCGGCGAGGTATACAAGAGACCCAGTACTTC. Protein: CAWSRRGIQETQYF.

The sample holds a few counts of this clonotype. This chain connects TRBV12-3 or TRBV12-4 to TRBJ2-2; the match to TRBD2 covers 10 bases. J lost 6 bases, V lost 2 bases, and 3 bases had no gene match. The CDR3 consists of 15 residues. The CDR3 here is CASSLNSGGPGELFF. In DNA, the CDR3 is TGTGCCAGCAGTTTAAATAGCGGGGGGCCCGGGGAGCTGTTTTTT.

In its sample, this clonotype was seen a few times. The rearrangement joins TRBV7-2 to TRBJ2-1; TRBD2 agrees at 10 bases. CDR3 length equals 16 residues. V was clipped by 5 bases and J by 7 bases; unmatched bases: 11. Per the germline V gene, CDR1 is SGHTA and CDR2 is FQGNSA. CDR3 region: CASSITTGLATNEQFF. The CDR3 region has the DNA TGTGCCAGCAGCATAACCACGGGACTAGCGACGAATGAGCAGTTCTTC.

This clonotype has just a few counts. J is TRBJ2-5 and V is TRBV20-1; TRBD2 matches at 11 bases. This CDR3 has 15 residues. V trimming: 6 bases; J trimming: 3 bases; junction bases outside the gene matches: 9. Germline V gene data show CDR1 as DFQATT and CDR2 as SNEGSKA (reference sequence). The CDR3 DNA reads TGCAGTGCCACCGAAACACTAGCGGGGGAAGAGACCCAGTACTTC. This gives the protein CSATETLAGEETQYF.

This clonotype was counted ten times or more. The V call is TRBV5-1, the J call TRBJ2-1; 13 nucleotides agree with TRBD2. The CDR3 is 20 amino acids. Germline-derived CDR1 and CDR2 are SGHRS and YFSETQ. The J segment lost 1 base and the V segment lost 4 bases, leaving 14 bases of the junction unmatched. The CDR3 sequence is CASSPRGTSGIIGSYNEQFF. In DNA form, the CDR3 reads TGCGCCAGCAGCCCCCGTGGGACTAGCGGGATCATAGGATCCTACAATGAGCAGTTCTTC.

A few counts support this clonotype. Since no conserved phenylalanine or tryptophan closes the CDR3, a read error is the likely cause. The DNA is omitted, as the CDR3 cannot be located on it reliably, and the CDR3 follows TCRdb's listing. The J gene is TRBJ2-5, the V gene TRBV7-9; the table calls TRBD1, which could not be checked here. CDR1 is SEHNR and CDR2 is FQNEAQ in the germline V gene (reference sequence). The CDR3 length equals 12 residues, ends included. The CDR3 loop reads CASSLADRASVV.

The CDR3 bases are TGTGCCACGGGTGGAGGGGGTGTAGCAGATACGCAGTATTTT. Translation gives CATGGGGVADTQYF. The chain couples TRBV10-3 to TRBJ2-3, with D possibly being TRBD1 or TRBD2 (6 bases each). Trimming took 10 bases from V and 4 from J, leaving 18 bases between them. Germline values: CDR1 ENHRY, CDR2 SYGVKD. This CDR3 region has 14 residues.